The rows below give T cell receptor beta chains drawn from one sample of a study of T cells in Graves' hyperthyroidism and ophthalmopathy. From the multiplex PCR reads, TCRdb called clonotypes with MiXCR, one entry per CDR3 protein. Found here are around 190,000 distinct CDR3 sequences, about a sixth of them singletons; the top ten hold roughly 30%. Sequenced input: blood. Receptors were obtained from a woman aged 45 to 65 with Graves' hyperthyroidism. Both conserved end residues are part of each CDR3. The D gene is left open where the match is weak. Size tells how often a clone was seen (once, few, many) or the class of an expanded clone, and some rows leave it out.

TRBJ1-2 | . | TRBV28 | . | TGTGCCAGCAGTTCGGGGGGCCCGGGAGGCTACACCTTC | CASSSGGPGGYTF
TRBJ1-5 | . | TRBV19 | many | TGTGCCAGTAGTATCCTCAGCGGCAATCAGCCCCAGCATTTT | CASSILSGNQPQHF
TRBJ2-1 | . | TRBV6-1 | . | TGTGCCAGCAGTCAGGAGGGGATACGGTACAATGAGCAGTTCTTC | CASSQEGIRYNEQFF
TRBJ1-1 | TRBD1 | TRBV19 | many | TGTGCCAGCAAGACAGGGACCACTGAAGCTTTCTTT | CASKTGTTEAFF
TRBJ1-6 | . | TRBV27 | many | TGTGCCAGCAGTTCCTGGGCCTATAATTCACCCCTCCACTTT | CASSSWAYNSPLHF
TRBJ1-4 | . | TRBV2 | many | TGTGCCATCTCAGGGTCCCCCTCAACTAATGAAAAACTGTTTTTT | CAISGSPSTNEKLFF
TRBJ2-3 | . | TRBV13 | many | TGTGCCAGCAGCTTAAGAACACTAGATACGCAGTATTTT | CASSLRTLDTQYF
TRBJ2-3 | . | TRBV12-3/TRBV12-4 | many | TGTGCCAGCAGCTATACAGGGCCCACAGATACGCAGTATTTT | CASSYTGPTDTQYF
TRBJ2-7 | TRBD2 | TRBV18 | once | TGTGCCAGCCCACTAAAGACTAGCTACTACGAGCAGTACTTC | CASPLKTSYYEQYF
TRBJ1-1 | . | TRBV6-2/TRBV6-3 | . | TGTGGCAGCACCAATCACAGCGGGCGAAGTGAGGCTTTCTTT | CGSTNHSGRSEAFF
TRBJ1-6 | . | TRBV6-1 | many | TGTGCCAGCGGACAGCGGAGGGATTCACCCCTCCACTTT | CASGQRRDSPLHF
TRBJ2-3 | TRBD2 | TRBV12-3/TRBV12-4 | . | TGTGCCAACGTTCCCTCGGCCCGGGAGGCAGATACGCAGTATTTT | CANVPSAREADTQYF
TRBJ1-1 | . | TRBV28 | . | TGTGCCAGCAGTCCTACTGGGACATTGAACACTGAAGCTTTCTTT | CASSPTGTLNTEAFF
TRBJ2-7 | . | TRBV6-2/TRBV6-3 | many | TGTGCCTCCTGGGCCGGGCAGATCTACGAGCAGTACTTC | CASWAGQIYEQYF
TRBJ1-2 | . | TRBV15 | many | TGTGCCACCAGCGCCGCAGGCAGGGCTAGTGGCTACACCTTC | CATSAAGRASGYTF
TRBJ1-1 | . | TRBV7-3 | many | TGTGCCAGCAGCTTAACACAGAACACTGAAGCTTCCTTT | CASSLTQNTEASF
TRBJ2-4 | . | TRBV19 | . | TGTGCCAGTAGTATCGGGGGCCTAGCCAAAAACATTCAGTACTTC | CASSIGGLAKNIQYF
TRBJ1-1 | . | TRBV9 | . | TGTGCCAGCAGCGCCACGGGGGTTCAGAACACTGAAGCTTTCTTT | CASSATGVQNTEAFF
TRBJ2-1 | . | TRBV6-1 | few | TGTGCCAGCAGTAGACCCCTGGCGCGGGGCTACGAGCAGTTCTTC | CASSRPLARGYEQFF
TRBJ2-2 | . | TRBV11-2 | many | TGTGCCAGCAGTCTTCTATCCGGGACAAACGGGGAGCTGTTTTTT | CASSLLSGTNGELFF
TRBJ2-5 | TRBD2 | TRBV5-5 | . | TGTGCCAGCAGCTTGTGGGGGGGGCAAGAGACCCAGTACTTC | CASSLWGGQETQYF
TRBJ2-1 | . | TRBV19 | few | TGTGCCAGTAGTATTTACACTGCCGAGAATGAGCAGTTCTTC | CASSIYTAENEQFF
TRBJ2-7 | TRBD1 | TRBV18 | many | TGTGCCAGCTCGGGACAGGAGTCCTACGAGCAGTACTTC | CASSGQESYEQYF
TRBJ2-5 | . | TRBV7-9 | . | TGTGCCAGCAGCTTACCTAAGGGGGGGATCAGACGGAGGGAGACCCAGTACTTC | CASSLPKGGIRRRETQYF
TRBJ2-5 | . | TRBV4-1 | few | TGCGCCAGCAGCCAGGCTCAGGGGGGCCGGGAGACCCAGTACTTC | CASSQAQGGRETQYF
TRBJ2-1 | TRBD2 | TRBV20-1 | many | TGCAGTGCTCCGAGACTAGCGGGGGGAACCTACAATGAGCAGTTCTTC | CSAPRLAGGTYNEQFF
TRBJ2-3 | . | TRBV7-9 | . | TGTGCCAGCAGCCCCGGGTGGGCGCAGTATTTT | CASSPGWAQYF
TRBJ2-2 | TRBD1 | TRBV29-1 | many | TGCAGCGTTGTGGGCCTGACAGGGTCCGGGGAGCTGTTTTTT | CSVVGLTGSGELFF
TRBJ2-5 | . | TRBV15 | many | TGTGCCACCAGCAGTAAAAGACACAATGGGTACCAAGAGACCCAGTACTTC | CATSSKRHNGYQETQYF